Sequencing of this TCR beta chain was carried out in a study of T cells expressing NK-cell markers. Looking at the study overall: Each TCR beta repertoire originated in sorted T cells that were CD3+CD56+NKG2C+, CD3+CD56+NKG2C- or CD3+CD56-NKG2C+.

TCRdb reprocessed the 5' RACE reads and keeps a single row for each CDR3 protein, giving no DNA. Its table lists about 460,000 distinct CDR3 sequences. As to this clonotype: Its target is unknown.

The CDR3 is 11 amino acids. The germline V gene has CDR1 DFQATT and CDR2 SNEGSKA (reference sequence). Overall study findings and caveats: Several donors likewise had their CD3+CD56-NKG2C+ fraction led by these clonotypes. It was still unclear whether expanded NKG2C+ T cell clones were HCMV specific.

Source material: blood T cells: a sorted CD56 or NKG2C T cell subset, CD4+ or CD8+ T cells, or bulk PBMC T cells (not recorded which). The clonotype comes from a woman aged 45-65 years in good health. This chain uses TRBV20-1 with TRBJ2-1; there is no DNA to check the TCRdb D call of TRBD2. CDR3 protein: CSATTSLEQFF.